What follows describes a single T cell receptor beta chain. Its antigen is unknown. V was shortened by 5 bases and J by 3 bases, with 14 bases between the two germline ends. CDR1 LNHNV and CDR2 YYDKDF come from the germline V gene (reference sequence). This CDR3 spans 15 amino acids. Assay runs were performed at deep level. Clones were sequenced by immunoSEQ multiplex PCR, and TCRdb holds only the in-frame ones, with some missing. Of about 560,000 clones listed, around 77% were seen once; the top ten hold 12%. The data stem from a study of shared clonotypes between healthy human individuals. The healthy adult donors were HIV-negative and reported no recent acute infections or vaccinations. Notes on the study in general: The sampled material consisted only of blood, and tissue repertoires are likely to differ.

The clonotype originates from a woman between 35 and 50 years old in good health. Some clones in this sample may be carry-over from other donors' samples. The chain has TRBV15 and TRBJ2-1, with D possibly matching TRBD2 (5 bases). The source material was PBMCs. CDR3 in amino acids: CATSPSQRSYNEQFF. Here the CDR3 DNA reads TGTGCCACCAGCCCGAGCCAGCGGAGCTACAATGAGCAGTTCTTC.